These T cell receptor beta chains were read from a single sample in a study of T cell responses to AZD1222 COVID-19 vaccine. Using immunoSEQ multiplex PCR, the repertoire was profiled, and TCRdb retains in-frame clones only, with some absent. The sample includes around 140,000 clones, roughly 87% of them seen just once. The sequenced sample was peripheral blood, obtained on day 0 of AZD1222 vaccination. The receptor set was obtained from an adult in good health. CDR3s leave out the opening cysteine and the closing phenylalanine or tryptophan.

TRBV11-3,ASTTPGRGYT
TRBV3-1/TRBV3-2,ASSHWGTEAF
TRBV7-9,ASSHGPNSDTGELF
TRBV6-5,ASSTENNSPLH
TRBV7-2,ASSLDKSVQY
TRBV28,ASRTLRTEAF
TRBV4-2,ASSLQGEVYNEQF
TRBV15,ATRQGRLVNQPQH
TRBV27,ASSEGQINTGELF
TRBV28,ASSSWNRGYYGYT
TRBV28,ASSLRGGQGGGYT
TRBV4-1,ASTSHGGGNYGYT
TRBV29-1,SVTGQLYNEQF